This T cell receptor (beta chain) appears in the sequencing data of a study of response to subunit inactivated influenza vaccine. Broader study findings: There was a suggestion from the authors that each seasonal influenza vaccination recruits few new T cells.

TCRdb recomputed calls from the RT-PCR reads with MiXCR, one row per CDR3 protein. Among a few hundred thousand distinct CDR3 sequences listed, 13% to 15% were seen once. The V gene lost 4 bases and the J gene lost 6 bases, with 7 bases spanning the gap. This CDR3 spans 12 amino acids. CDR1 SGHRS and CDR2 YFSETQ come from the germline V gene. This clonotype was counted ten times or more. Its cognate antigen is unknown. The material was PBMCs from blood, obtained 11 to 12 days after vaccination. The sequence came from a man aged 50-60 years who received an inactivated influenza vaccine. V is TRBV5-1 and J is TRBJ2-2; D not certain. The CDR3 spells CASSQDPGELFF. For the CDR3, the DNA is TGCGCCAGCAGCCAAGACCCCGGGGAGCTGTTTTTT.